One T cell receptor beta chain is described in this entry. Antigen specificity is unknown. Sequenced by immunoSEQ multiplex PCR; TCRdb stores in-frame clones only, minus some. The data show hundreds of thousands of clones, roughly nine tenths seen once. This sample was taken from a study of cytomegalovirus exposure and HLA in healthy donors. The V gene's germline CDR1 is ENHRY and CDR2 SYGVKD. CDR3 size: 13 residues. V lost 6 bases and J lost 3; bases outside the gene matches: 4. It was the approximately 120-subject validation cohort, separate from the roughly 700-subject first cohort, to which the donors belonged. Notes on the study in general: Associated with cytomegalovirus, according to the listing, were 150 to 200 TCR beta chains. Published work reported that the classifier diagnosed cytomegalovirus status with high specificity and sensitivity.

Sequenced material: PBMCs. The chain couples TRBV10-3 to TRBJ1-2, with 7 positions matching TRBD1. This sequence originates from a young man in good health and CMV-seropositive. The CDR3 spells CAISGTAYYGYTF. CDR3 DNA sequence: TGTGCCATCAGCGGGACAGCTTACTATGGCTACACCTTC.